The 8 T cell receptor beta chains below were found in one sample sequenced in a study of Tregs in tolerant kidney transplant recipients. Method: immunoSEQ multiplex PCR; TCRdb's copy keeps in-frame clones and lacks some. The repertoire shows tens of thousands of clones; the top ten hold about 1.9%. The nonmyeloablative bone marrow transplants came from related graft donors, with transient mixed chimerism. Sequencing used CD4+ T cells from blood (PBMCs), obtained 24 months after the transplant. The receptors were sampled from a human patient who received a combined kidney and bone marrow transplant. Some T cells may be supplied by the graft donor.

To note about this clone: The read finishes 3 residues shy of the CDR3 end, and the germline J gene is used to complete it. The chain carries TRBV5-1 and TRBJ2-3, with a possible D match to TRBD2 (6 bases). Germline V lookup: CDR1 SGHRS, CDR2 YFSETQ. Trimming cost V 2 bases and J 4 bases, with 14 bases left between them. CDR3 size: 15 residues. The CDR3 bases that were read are TGCGCCAGCAGCTTCCGGGTCGGGGGATCAGATACG. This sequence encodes CASSFRVGGSDT. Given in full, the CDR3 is CASSFRVGGSDTQYF.

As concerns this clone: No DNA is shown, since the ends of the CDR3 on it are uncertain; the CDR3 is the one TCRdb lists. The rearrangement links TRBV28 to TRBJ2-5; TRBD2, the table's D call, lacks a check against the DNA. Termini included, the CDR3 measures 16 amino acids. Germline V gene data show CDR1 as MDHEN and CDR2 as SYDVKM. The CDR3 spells CASSSGQAGHQETQYF.

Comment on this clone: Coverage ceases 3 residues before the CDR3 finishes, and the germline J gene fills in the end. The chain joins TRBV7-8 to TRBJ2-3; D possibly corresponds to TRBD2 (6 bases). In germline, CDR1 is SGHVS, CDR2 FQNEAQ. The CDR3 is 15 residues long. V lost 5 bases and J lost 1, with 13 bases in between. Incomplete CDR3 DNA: TGTGCCAGCAGCCCTCGGCCGGGGGGCACAGATACG. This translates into CASSPRPGGTDT. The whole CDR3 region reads CASSPRPGGTDTQYF.

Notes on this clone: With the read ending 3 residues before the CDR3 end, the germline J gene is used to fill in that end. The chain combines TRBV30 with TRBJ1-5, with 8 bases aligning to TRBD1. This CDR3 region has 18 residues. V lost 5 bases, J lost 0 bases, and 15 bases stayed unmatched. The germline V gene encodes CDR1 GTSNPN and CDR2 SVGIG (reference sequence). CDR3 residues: CAWPLGGTGQNSNQPQHF. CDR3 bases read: TGTGCCTGGCCCTTAGGAGGGACAGGACAGAATAGCAATCAGCCC.

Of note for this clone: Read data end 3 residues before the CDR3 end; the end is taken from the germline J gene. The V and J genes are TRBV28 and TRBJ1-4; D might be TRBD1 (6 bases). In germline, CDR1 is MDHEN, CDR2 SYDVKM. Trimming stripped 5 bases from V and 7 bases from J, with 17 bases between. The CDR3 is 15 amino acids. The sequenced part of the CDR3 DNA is TGTGCCAGCAGTGCCAAGGACAGACCCATTGAAAAA. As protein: CASSAKDRPIEK. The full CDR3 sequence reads CASSAKDRPIEKLFF.

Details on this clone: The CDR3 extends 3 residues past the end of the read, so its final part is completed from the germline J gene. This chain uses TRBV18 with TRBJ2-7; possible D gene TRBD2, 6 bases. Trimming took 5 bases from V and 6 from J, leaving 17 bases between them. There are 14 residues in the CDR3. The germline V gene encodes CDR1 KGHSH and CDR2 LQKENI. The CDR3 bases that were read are TGTGCCAGCTCATTCCGGGACGACGGGGGCGAG. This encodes CASSFRDDGGE. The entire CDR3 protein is CASSFRDDGGEQYF.

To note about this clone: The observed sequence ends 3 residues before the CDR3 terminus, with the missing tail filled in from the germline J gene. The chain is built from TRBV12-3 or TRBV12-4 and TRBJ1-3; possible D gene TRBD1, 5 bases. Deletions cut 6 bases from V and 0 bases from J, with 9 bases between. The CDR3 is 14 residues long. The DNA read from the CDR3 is TGTGCCAGCAGGTGGACAAGCTCTGGAAACACC. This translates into CASRWTSSGNT. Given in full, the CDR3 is CASRWTSSGNTIYF.

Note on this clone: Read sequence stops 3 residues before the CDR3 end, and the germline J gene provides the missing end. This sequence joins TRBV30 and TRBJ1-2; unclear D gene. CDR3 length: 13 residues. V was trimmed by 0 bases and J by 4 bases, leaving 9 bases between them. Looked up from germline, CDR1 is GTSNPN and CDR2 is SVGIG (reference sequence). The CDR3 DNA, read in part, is TGTGCCTGGAGTGTACGTCCGGTCTATGGC. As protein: CAWSVRPVYG. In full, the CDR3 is CAWSVRPVYGYTF.